The rows below give T cell receptor beta chains drawn from one sample of a study of tumor-infiltrating lymphocytes in primary liver carcinoma. In TCRdb, the multiplex PCR reads were re-called with MiXCR into one record per CDR3 protein. The data show about 310,000 distinct CDR3 sequences, roughly 60% seen once. The specimen sequenced was peripheral blood. The source is a woman in her 30s with primary liver carcinoma and hepatitis B virus infection. CDR3s include the opening cysteine and the closing phenylalanine or tryptophan. D genes are given only for firm matches. Clone size is given for some rows only: seen once, a few or many times, or a class if the clone is expanded.

j_gene | d_gene | v_gene | abundance | CDR3nt | CDR3aa
TRBJ2-1 | . | TRBV14 | . | TGTGCCAGCAGCCGGGGTGCAAGGTCCTACAATGAGCAGTTCTTC | CASSRGARSYNEQFF
TRBJ2-3 | . | TRBV11-2 | . | TGTGCCAGTAGCTTATCTGGGAAGTGGAGGACAGATACGCAGTATTTT | CASSLSGKWRTDTQYF
TRBJ1-2 | TRBD1 | TRBV28 | . | TGTGCCAGCAGGACGGGACAGCTCTATGGCTACATCTTC | CASRTGQLYGYIF
TRBJ2-1 | . | TRBV5-8 | few | TGTGCCAGCAGCTTGGGTCGGCTAACGAGGTCCGCGCAGTTCTTC | CASSLGRLTRSAQFF
TRBJ1-5 | . | TRBV7-9 | . | TGTGCCAGCAGCTATGCAGACCGACCAAATCAGCCCCAGCATTTT | CASSYADRPNQPQHF
TRBJ2-7 | . | TRBV11-1 | . | TGTGCCAACAGCTTTTGGGAGGAAGGTTCCTACGAGCAGTACTTC | CANSFWEEGSYEQYF
TRBJ2-1 | . | TRBV7-9 | . | TGTGCCAGCAGCTTCCGGGACGGAGCCTACAATGAGCAGTTCTTC | CASSFRDGAYNEQFF
TRBJ1-6 | . | TRBV28 | . | TGTGCCAGCAGTTTAGGACAAATAAATTCACCCCTCCACTTT | CASSLGQINSPLHF
TRBJ1-5 | TRBD1 | TRBV5-1 | . | TGCGCCAGCAGCTTGTCAGGGGGCGGGCAGCCCCAGCATTTT | CASSLSGGGQPQHF
TRBJ2-1 | TRBD2 | TRBV12-3/TRBV12-4 | . | TGTGACAGCAGCTGTCTAGCGGGATTCTACAATGAGCAGTTCTTC | CDSSCLAGFYNEQFF
TRBJ2-7 | TRBD2 | TRBV4-2 | many | TGTGCCAGCAGCCCGGTGGGGGAGGGCGTGAACTACGAGCAGTACTTC | CASSPVGEGVNYEQYF
TRBJ2-1 | . | TRBV12-3/TRBV12-4 | . | TGTGCCAGCAGTGAACGGGGCGGAAAGAGCTCCTACAATGAGCAATTCTTC | CASSERGGKSSYNEQFF
TRBJ2-7 | . | TRBV11-2 | . | TGTGCCAGCAATACCATCGGACCCGCCGAGGAGCAGTACTTC | CASNTIGPAEEQYF
TRBJ2-7 | . | TRBV6-2/TRBV6-3 | . | TGTGCCAGCAGTCCTTTATTCCGGGGCGACGGGGAGCAGTACTTC | CASSPLFRGDGEQYF
TRBJ2-3 | . | TRBV11-2 | . | TGTGCCAATAGCCCTAACGCGGCAGGCACAGATACGCAGTATTTT | CANSPNAAGTDTQYF
TRBJ2-7 | . | TRBV11-2 | . | TGTGCCGGCAGCTTGGAACTCGACTCATACGAGCAGTACTTC | CAGSLELDSYEQYF